One sample yielded the 14 T cell receptor beta chains listed below, sequenced in a study of vaccination effects on CD4 cells after COVID-19. Their target antigens are unknown. Only in-frame clones appear in the TCRdb table, and some are missing; sequencing was by immunoSEQ multiplex PCR. The sample consists of 70,000 to 85,000 clones, roughly four fifths of them appearing once. CD4+ T cells specific for antigen were expanded with viral peptide pools by the ViraFEST assay before sequencing. With about ten days of culture completed, CD4+ T cells were isolated. Participants were given two doses of BNT162b2 or mRNA-1273 vaccine. Sequencing was performed on CD4+ T cells from PBMCs cultured with HCoV-229E spike peptides, taken after COVID-19 vaccination. All receptors come from a human donor who received a COVID-19 vaccine.

J is TRBJ1-3 and V is TRBV6-6; 7 bases fit TRBD1. V gave up 4 bases and J gave up 0 bases; unmatched junction bases: 3. The CDR3 runs 15 residues. The germline gives CDR1 MNHNY, CDR2 SVGAGI (reference sequence). This CDR3 is CASSWDSRSGNTIYF. CDR3 in DNA: TGTGCCAGCAGTTGGGACAGCCGCTCTGGAAACACCATATATTTT.

The J gene is TRBJ1-3, the V gene TRBV5-1; 8 bases match TRBD1. The V and J ends lost 4 bases and 2 bases, in that order; junction bases with no gene match: 2. In germline, CDR1 is SGHRS, CDR2 YFSETQ. This CDR3 has 14 residues. CDR3 amino acids: CASSTQGAGNTIYF. In nucleotides, the CDR3 is TGCGCCAGCAGCACACAGGGGGCTGGAAACACCATATATTTT. Full variable domain (remainder filled in from reference TRBV5-1 and TRBJ1-3): KAGVTQTPRYLIKTRGQQVTLSCSPISGHRSVSWYQQTPGQGLQFLFEYFSETQRNKGNFPGRFSGRQFSNSRSEMNVSTLELGDSALYLCASSTQGAGNTIYFGEGSWLTVV.

This chain joins TRBV11-2 and TRBJ2-3; tentatively, D is TRBD1 (6 bases). Germline-derived CDR1 and CDR2 are SGHAT and FQNNGV. V was pared by 5 bases and J by 4 bases, with 19 bases between. The CDR3 runs 16 residues. The CDR3 bases are TGTGCCAGCAGCGCTCAGTGGGTACAGGGTCCAGATACGCAGTATTTT. It codes for CASSAQWVQGPDTQYF. Variable domain in full (rest from reference TRBV11-2 and TRBJ2-3): EAGVAQSPRYKIIEKRQSVAFWCNPISGHATLYWYQQILGQGPKLLIQFQNNGVVDDSQLPKDRFSAERLKGVDSTLKIQPAKLEDSAVYLCASSAQWVQGPDTQYFGPGTRLTVL.

The rearrangement links TRBV28 to TRBJ2-2, with no clear D. Germline V CDR1 and CDR2: MDHEN, SYDVKM. Trimming left V 5 bases short and J 4 bases short, with 8 bases between. This CDR3 region has 13 residues. This CDR3 is CASSPWRTGELFF. The CDR3 DNA sequence: TGTGCCAGCAGTCCTTGGCGCACCGGGGAGCTGTTTTTT.

V is TRBV6-5 and J is TRBJ1-1, with D maybe TRBD1 (5 bases). Germline V lookup: CDR1 MNHEY, CDR2 SVGAGI. This CDR3 is 15 amino acids long. Trimming shortened V by 7 bases and J by 1 base, and 16 bases separated the two germline ends. The CDR3 reads CASTGRESSNTEAFF. The CDR3 DNA reads as TGTGCCAGCACCGGCAGGGAGAGTTCGAACACTGAAGCTTTCTTT.

The rearrangement links TRBV4-3 to TRBJ1-2, with D possibly being TRBD1 (6 bases). Germline CDR1 LGHNA, CDR2 YSLEER. Trimming shortened V by 2 bases and J by 6 bases, and 16 bases separated the two germline ends. The CDR3 contains 15 residues. CDR3 region: CASSQNWAQGHGYTF. The CDR3 DNA follows: TGCGCCAGCAGCCAAAATTGGGCTCAGGGGCATGGCTACACCTTC.

The gene calls are TRBV2 and TRBJ2-2; 11 bases agree with TRBD2. Germline CDR1 reads SNHLY; CDR2 reads FYNNEI. The CDR3 runs to 15 residues. V lost 6 bases to trimming and J lost 4 bases; unmatched junction nucleotides: 4. In DNA, the CDR3 is TGTGCCAGCAGGCCGGGACTAGCGGTCACCGGGGAGCTGTTTTTT. Its protein product is CASRPGLAVTGELFF.

This clone has a handful of counts. The chain recombines TRBV5-8 with TRBJ2-2; TRBD2 agrees at 7 bases. CDR3 length: 15 amino acids. After removal of 4 bases from V and 2 bases from J, the junction contained 5 bases not matched to a gene. CDR1 and CDR2 from the germline V gene are SGHTS and YDEGEE. The CDR3, as DNA: TGTGCCAGCAGCCGGAGCGGGGCTAACACCGGGGAGCTGTTTTTT. The encoded protein is CASSRSGANTGELFF. Filled out from reference TRBV5-8 and TRBJ2-2, the complete variable domain reads EAGVTQSPTHLIKTRGQQATLRCSPISGHTSVYWYQQALGLGLQFLLWYDEGEERNRGNFPPRFSGRQFPNYSSELNVNALELEDSALYLCASSRSGANTGELFFGEGSRLTVL.

The rearrangement joins TRBV5-1 to TRBJ2-2, with D possibly TRBD1 on 7 matching bases. Per the germline V gene, CDR1 is SGHRS and CDR2 is YFSETQ. The CDR3 totals 15 residues. V gave up 4 bases and J gave up 3 bases, with 13 bases separating them. The CDR3 is CASSVLRGDTGELFF. CDR3 DNA: TGCGCCAGCAGCGTACTCAGGGGGGACACCGGGGAGCTGTTTTTT.

J is TRBJ2-5 and V is TRBV5-1; 8 bases match TRBD1. The germline V gene encodes CDR1 SGHRS and CDR2 YFSETQ. CDR3 size: 13 residues. The trim removed 2 bases at V and 3 bases at J, leaving 0 bases unmatched. The CDR3 nucleotides read TGCGCCAGCAGCTTACAGGGGGAAGAGACCCAGTACTTC. Amino acids: CASSLQGEETQYF.

This chain uses TRBV21-1 with TRBJ2-3; TRBD2 was called by the table and not checked on the DNA. TRBV21-1 is a known pseudogene. The CDR3 runs to 16 residues. The CDR3: CASSKSSASCTDTQYF. The CDR3 DNA follows: TGTGCCAGCAGCAAGAGCAGCGCTAGTTGCACAGATACGCAGTATTTT.

This rearrangement joins TRBV27 to TRBJ2-5, with TRBD2 matching 8 bases. Germline loops: CDR1 MNHEY, CDR2 SMNVEV (reference sequence). The V and J ends lost 6 bases and 2 bases, in that order; junction bases with no gene match: 2. This CDR3 is built from 13 residues. The CDR3 reads CASRTSGQETQYF. The CDR3 bases are TGTGCCAGCAGAACTAGCGGTCAAGAGACCCAGTACTTC.

CDR3 sequence: CASSTDSQETQYF. CDR3 DNA: TGTGCCAGTAGTACGGACAGTCAAGAGACCCAGTACTTC. The chain combines TRBV19 with TRBJ2-5, with a weak D call TRBD1 (6 bases). From germline, CDR1 is LNHDA and CDR2 SQIVND (reference sequence). This CDR3 contains 13 residues. Trimming took 4 bases from V and 2 from J, leaving 8 bases between them.

CDR3 protein: CATSQTANQPQHF. In nucleotides, the CDR3 is TGTGCCACCAGTCAGACGGCCAATCAGCCCCAGCATTTT. The chain is built from TRBV24-1 and TRBJ1-5; D unclear. The V end lost 6 bases, the J end lost 3 bases, and 8 bases lay between the germline ends. The CDR3 is 13 amino acids. Germline loops: CDR1 KGHDR, CDR2 SFDVKD.